This TCR beta chain was sequenced during a study of OX40 agonist ivuxolimab in advanced cancers. Data came from immunoSEQ multiplex PCR; TCRdb stores just in-frame clones and leaves some out. The sample carries 62,000 or so clones, around four fifths recorded once. CDR3 length equals 11 residues. Trimming shortened V by 4 bases and J by 2 bases, and 3 bases separated the two germline ends. In germline, CDR1 is SNHLY, CDR2 FYNNEI. This clonotype was sampled from an adult with an advanced solid tumor such as melanoma, head and neck, liver or kidney cancer. The sample consisted of CD4+ or CD8+ T cells sorted from blood, taken in a trial of the OX40 agonist ivuxolimab. The rearrangement uses TRBV2 and TRBJ2-7; D remains unclear. CDR3 in DNA: TGTGCCAGCAGTGGAACCTACGAGCAGTACTTC. Translating it yields CASSGTYEQYF.